This TCR beta chain was obtained from a study of post-analysis software for immune sequencing data. Across the study: Recorded subtypes: relapsing-remitting, secondary progressive, progressive-relapsing; some patients unannotated.

Presence of unique molecular identifiers characterized the TCR beta cDNA libraries. Researchers reported 550,000 or so cDNA molecules coming from roughly 1 to 10 million T cells. From the PCR reads, TCRdb called clonotypes with MiXCR, one entry per CDR3 protein. The table records approximately 160,000 distinct CDR3 sequences, over 25% of them present only once. Study-level results: Batch-matched samples strongly co-clustered by F measure. Controls showed significantly higher normalized Chao1 diversity than did multiple sclerosis patients.

Details on this clonotype: Antigen unknown. This may be a read error, as it is one base from a much larger clone.

Sample: blood. The TCR sequence derives from a girl aged 10 to 17 with multiple sclerosis.

The CDR3 nucleotides read TGCAGTGCTGTGCTTGGGGAGCAGTACTTC. Encoded protein: CSAVLGEQYF. V usage is TRBV20-1 and J usage is TRBJ2-7; no definite D call. V was shortened by 5 bases and J by 7 bases, with 9 bases between the two germline ends. CDR3 size: 10 residues. From germline, CDR1 is DFQATT and CDR2 SNEGSKA (reference sequence).